This T cell receptor beta chain was captured in a study of shared clonotypes between healthy human individuals. Points from the study as a whole: Inspection by rarefaction showed sorted-subset sequencing to be incomplete despite large depth. Unshared clonotypes carried lower generation probabilities than those common to all four donors.

Division of CD4+ cells produced a CD45RA+ naive subset and a CD45RA-negative memory subset. Germline V CDR1 and CDR2: GTSNPN, SVGIG (reference sequence). CDR3 length equals 14 residues. Between the trimmed V and J ends, which lost 2 bases and 0 bases, there was a span of 5 bases. Notes on this clone: Its cognate antigen is unknown.

Profiled with immunoSEQ multiplex PCR; TCRdb holds only in-frame clones, not every one. The profile shows some 2,400,000 clones, 90% to 97% of them singletons. This chain uses TRBV30 with TRBJ2-6; no clear D gene. The TCR sequence derives from a man between 18 and 35 years old in good health. The sample comprised naive CD4+ T cells sorted from blood. The subset: CD45RA+ positively selected. The CDR3 DNA reads as TGTGCCTGGAGTCGGCTCTCTGGGGCCAACGTCCTGACTTTC. It encodes CAWSRLSGANVLTF. Variable domain in full (rest from reference TRBV30 and TRBJ2-6): SQTIHQWPATLVQPVGSPLSLECTVEGTSNPNLYWYRQAAGRGLQLLFYSVGIGQISSEVPQNLSASRPQDRQFILSSKKLLLSDSGFYLCAWSRLSGANVLTFGAGSRLTVL.